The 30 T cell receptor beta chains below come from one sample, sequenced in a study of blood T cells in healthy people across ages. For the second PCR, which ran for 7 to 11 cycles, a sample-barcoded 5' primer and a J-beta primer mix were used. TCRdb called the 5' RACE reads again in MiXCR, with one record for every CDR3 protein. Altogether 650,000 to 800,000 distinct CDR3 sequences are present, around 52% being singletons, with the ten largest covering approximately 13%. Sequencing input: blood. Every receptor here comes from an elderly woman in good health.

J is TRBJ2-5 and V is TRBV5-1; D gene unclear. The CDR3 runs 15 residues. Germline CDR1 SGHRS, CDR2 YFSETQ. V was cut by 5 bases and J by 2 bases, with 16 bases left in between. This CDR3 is CASRDGQLYQETQYF. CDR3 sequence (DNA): TGCGCCAGCAGGGACGGCCAGTTATATCAAGAGACCCAGTACTTC. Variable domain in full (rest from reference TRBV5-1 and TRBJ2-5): KAGVTQTPRYLIKTRGQQVTLSCSPISGHRSVSWYQQTPGQGLQFLFEYFSETQRNKGNFPGRFSGRQFSNSRSEMNVSTLELGDSALYLCASRDGQLYQETQYFGPGTRLLVL.

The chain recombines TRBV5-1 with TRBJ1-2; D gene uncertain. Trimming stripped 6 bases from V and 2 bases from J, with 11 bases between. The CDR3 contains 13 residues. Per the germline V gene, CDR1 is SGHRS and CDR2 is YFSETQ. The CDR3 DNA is TGCGCCAGCACCACGGGAGCAAACTATGGCTACACCTTC. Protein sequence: CASTTGANYGYTF.

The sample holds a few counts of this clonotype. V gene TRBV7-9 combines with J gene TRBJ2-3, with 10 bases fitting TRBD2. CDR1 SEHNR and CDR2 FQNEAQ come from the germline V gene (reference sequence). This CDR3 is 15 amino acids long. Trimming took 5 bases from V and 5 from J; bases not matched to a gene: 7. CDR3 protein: CASSQLQRGGDTQYF. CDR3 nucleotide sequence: TGTGCCAGCAGCCAGCTACAGCGGGGGGGAGATACGCAGTATTTT.

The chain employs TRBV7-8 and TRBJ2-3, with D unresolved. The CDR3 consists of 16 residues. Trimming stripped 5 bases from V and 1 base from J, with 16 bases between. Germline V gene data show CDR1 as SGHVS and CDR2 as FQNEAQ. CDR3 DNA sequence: TGTGCCAGCAGCCCACCCAATTTTGAGGGCACAGATACGCAGTATTTT. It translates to CASSPPNFEGTDTQYF. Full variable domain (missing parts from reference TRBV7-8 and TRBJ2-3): GAGVSQSPRYKVAKRGQDVALRCDPISGHVSLFWYQQALGQGPEFLTYFQNEAQLDKSGLPSDRFFAERPEGSVSTLKIQRTQQEDSAVYLCASSPPNFEGTDTQYFGPGTRLTVL.

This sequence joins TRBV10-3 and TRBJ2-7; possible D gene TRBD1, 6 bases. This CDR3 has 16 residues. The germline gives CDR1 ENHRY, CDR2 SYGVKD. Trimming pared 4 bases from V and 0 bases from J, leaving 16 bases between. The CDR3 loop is CAISGGTGLSSYEQYF. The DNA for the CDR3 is TGTGCCATCAGTGGGGGTACAGGGCTTAGCTCCTACGAGCAGTACTTC.

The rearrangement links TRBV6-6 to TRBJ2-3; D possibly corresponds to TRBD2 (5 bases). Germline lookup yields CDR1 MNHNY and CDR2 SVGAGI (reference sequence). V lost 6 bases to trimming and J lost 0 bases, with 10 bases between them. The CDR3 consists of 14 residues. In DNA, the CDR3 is TGTGCCAGCAGCGGGGTGGCTAGCACAGATACGCAGTATTTT. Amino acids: CASSGVASTDTQYF.

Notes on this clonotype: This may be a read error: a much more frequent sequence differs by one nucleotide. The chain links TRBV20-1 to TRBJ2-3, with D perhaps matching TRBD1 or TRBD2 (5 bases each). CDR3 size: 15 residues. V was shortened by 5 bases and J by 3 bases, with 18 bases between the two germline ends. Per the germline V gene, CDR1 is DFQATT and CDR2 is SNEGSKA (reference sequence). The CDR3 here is CSALRRWGSTDTQYF. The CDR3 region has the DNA TGCAGTGCTCTCCGTCGGTGGGGGAGTACAGATACGCAGTATTTT.

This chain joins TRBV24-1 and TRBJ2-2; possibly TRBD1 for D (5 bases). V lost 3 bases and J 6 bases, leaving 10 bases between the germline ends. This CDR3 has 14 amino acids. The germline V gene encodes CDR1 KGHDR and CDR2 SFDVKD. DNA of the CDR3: TGTGCCACCAGTGATCCGGACAAGGCCGGGGAGCTGTTTTTT. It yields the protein CATSDPDKAGELFF.

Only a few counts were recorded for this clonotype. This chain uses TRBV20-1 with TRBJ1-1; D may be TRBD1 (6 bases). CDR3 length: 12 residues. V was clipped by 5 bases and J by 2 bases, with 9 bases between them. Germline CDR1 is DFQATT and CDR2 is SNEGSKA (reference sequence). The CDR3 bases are TGCAGTGCTTTGGGGGGCAACACTGAAGCTTTCTTT. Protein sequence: CSALGGNTEAFF.

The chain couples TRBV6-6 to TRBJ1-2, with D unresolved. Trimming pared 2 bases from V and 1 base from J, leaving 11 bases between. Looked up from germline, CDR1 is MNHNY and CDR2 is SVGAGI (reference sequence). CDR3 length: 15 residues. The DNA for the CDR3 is TGTGCCAGCAGTTACCGGGGAGAGAGTAACTATGGCTACACCTTC. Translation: CASSYRGESNYGYTF.

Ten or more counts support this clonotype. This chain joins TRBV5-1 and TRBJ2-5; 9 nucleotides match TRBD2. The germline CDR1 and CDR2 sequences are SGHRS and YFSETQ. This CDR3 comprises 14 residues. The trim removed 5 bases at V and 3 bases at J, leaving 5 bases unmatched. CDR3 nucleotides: TGCGCCAGCAGTTACATAGCGGGAGAAGAGACCCAGTACTTC. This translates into CASSYIAGEETQYF.

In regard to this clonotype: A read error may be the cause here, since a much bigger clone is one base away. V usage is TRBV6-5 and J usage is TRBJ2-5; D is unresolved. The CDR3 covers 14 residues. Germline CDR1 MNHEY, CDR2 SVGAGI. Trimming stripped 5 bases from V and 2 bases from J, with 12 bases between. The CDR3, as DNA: TGTGCCAGCAGTCCACGATACAAGCAAGAGACCCAGTACTTC. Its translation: CASSPRYKQETQYF.

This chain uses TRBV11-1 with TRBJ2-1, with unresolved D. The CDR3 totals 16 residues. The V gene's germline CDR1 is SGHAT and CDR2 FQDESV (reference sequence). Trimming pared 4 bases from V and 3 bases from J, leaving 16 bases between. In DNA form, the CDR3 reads TGTGCCAGCAGCTACTTTACAGTGGATCTCTACAATGAGCAGTTCTTC. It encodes CASSYFTVDLYNEQFF.

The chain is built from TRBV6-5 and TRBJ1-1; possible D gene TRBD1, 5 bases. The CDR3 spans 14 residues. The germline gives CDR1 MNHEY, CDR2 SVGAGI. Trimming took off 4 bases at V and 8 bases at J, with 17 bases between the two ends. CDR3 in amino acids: CASSFVGAGREAFF. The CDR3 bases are TGTGCCAGCAGTTTCGTCGGGGCAGGGAGAGAAGCTTTCTTT.

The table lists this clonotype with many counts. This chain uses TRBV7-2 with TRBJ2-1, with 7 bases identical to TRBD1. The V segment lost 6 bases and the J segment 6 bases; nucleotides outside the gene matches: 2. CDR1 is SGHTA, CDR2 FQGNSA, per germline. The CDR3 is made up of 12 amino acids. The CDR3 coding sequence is TGTGCCAGCAGAGCAGGGGGCAATGAGCAGTTCTTC. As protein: CASRAGGNEQFF. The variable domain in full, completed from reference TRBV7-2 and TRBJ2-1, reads GAGVSQSPSNKVTEKGKDVELRCDPISGHTALYWYRQSLGQGLEFLIYFQGNSAPDKSGLPSDRFSAERTGGSVSTLTIQRTQQEDSAVYLCASRAGGNEQFFGPGTRLTVL.

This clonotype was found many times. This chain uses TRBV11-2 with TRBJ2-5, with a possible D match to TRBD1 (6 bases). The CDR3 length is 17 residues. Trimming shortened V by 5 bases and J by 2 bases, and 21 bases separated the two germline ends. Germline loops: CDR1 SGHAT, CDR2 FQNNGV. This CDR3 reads CASSLPGASLTQETQYF. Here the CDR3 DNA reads TGTGCCAGCAGCCTTCCAGGGGCCTCTTTGACTCAAGAGACCCAGTACTTC.

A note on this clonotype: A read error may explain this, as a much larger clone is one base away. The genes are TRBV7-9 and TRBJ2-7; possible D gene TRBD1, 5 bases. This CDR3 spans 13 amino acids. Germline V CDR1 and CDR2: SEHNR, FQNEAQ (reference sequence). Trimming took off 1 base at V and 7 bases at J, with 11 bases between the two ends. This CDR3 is CASSLGGYGEQYF. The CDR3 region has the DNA TGTGCCAGCAGCTTAGGGGGCTATGGTGAGCAGTACTTC.

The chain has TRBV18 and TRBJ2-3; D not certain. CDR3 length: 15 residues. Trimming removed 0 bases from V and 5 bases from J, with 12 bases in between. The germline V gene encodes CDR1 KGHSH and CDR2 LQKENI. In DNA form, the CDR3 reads TGTGCCAGCTCACCACCGATAGCATCGCGAGATACGCAGTATTTT. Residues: CASSPPIASRDTQYF.

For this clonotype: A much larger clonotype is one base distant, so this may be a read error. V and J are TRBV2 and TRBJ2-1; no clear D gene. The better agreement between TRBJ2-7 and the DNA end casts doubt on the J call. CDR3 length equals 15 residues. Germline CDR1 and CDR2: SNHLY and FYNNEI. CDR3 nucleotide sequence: TGTGCCAGCAGTGAGGAAGGTGGTCGCTACAATGAGCAGTACTTC. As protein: CASSEEGGRYNEQYF.

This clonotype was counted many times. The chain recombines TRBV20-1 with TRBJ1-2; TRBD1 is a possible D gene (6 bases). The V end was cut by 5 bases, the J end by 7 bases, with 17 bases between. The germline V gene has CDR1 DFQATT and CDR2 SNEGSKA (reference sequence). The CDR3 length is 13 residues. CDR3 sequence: CSAETGEGFGYTF. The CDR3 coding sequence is TGCAGTGCTGAGACAGGAGAGGGTTTTGGCTACACCTTC.

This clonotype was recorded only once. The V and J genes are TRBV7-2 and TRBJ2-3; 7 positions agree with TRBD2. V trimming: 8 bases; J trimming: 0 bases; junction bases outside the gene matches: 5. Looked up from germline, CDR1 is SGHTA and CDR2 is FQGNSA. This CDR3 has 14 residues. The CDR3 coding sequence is TGTGCCAGCCAACTAGCGTTTAGCACAGATACGCAGTATTTT. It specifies CASQLAFSTDTQYF.

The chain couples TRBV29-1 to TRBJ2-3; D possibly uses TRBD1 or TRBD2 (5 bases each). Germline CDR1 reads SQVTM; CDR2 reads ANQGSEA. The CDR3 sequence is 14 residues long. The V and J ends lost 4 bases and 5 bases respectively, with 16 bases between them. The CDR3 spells CSVGTGALGDTQYF. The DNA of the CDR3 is TGCAGCGTTGGTACCGGGGCCCTTGGAGATACGCAGTATTTT.

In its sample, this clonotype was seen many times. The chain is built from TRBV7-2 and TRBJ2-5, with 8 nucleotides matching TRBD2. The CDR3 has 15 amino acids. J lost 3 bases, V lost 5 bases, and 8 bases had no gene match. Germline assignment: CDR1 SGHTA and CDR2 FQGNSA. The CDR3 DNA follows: TGTGCCAGCAGCCGGAAGACTAGCGTGGAAGAGACCCAGTACTTC. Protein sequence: CASSRKTSVEETQYF.

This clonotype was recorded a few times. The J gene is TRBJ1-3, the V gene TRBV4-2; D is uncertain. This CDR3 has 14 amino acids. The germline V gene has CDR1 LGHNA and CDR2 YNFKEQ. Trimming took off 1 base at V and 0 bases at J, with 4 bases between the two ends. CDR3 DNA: TGTGCCAGCAGCCAAGTGCACTCTGGAAACACCATATATTTT. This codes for CASSQVHSGNTIYF.

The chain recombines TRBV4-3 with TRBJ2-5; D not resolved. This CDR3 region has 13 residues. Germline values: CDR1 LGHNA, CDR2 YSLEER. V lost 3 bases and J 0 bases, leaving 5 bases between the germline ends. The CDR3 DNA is TGCGCCAGCAGCCACCTTTACCAAGAGACCCAGTACTTC. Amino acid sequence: CASSHLYQETQYF.

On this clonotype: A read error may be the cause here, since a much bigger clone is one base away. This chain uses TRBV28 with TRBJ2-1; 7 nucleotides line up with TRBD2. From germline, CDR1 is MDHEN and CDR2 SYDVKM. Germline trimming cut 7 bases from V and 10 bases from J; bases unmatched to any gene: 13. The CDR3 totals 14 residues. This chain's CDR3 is CASNGGSMSYEQFF. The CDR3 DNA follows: TGTGCCAGCAACGGCGGGAGTATGTCCTACGAGCAGTTCTTC.

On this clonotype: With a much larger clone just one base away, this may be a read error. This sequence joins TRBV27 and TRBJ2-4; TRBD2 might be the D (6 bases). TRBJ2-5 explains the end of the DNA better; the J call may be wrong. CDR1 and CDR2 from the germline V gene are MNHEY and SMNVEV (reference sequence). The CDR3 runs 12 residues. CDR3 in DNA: TGTGCCAGCAGCGGGAGCCGAGAGACCCAGTACTTC. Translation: CASSGSRETQYF.

CDR3 residues: CASSLAQGALGKNIQYF. CDR3 coding DNA: TGTGCCAGCAGCTTGGCGCAGGGGGCGCTGGGCAAAAACATTCAGTACTTC. The chain has TRBV5-4 and TRBJ2-4; 8 nucleotides match TRBD1. V shed 0 bases and J 3 bases; nucleotides not matched to a gene: 8. CDR1 and CDR2 (germline): SGHNT, YYREEE (reference sequence). The CDR3 has 17 residues.

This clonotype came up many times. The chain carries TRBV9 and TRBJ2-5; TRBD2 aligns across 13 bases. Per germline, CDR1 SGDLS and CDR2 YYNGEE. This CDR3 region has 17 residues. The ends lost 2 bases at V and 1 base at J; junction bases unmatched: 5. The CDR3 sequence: CASSVRRTSGSQETQYF. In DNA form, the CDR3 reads TGTGCCAGCAGCGTCCGCCGGACTAGCGGGAGCCAAGAGACCCAGTACTTC.

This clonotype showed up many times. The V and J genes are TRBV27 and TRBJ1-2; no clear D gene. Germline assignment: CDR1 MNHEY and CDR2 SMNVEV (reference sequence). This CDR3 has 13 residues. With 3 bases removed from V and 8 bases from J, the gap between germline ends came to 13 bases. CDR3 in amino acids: CASSLRISGGYTF. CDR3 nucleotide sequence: TGTGCCAGCAGTTTGAGGATCTCGGGGGGCTACACCTTC.